The sequence of this T cell receptor beta chain was determined in a study of cytomegalovirus exposure and HLA in healthy donors. About the study: HLA-typed donors contributed 80 million to 85 million unique TCRs, which were held in an early data release.

Remarks on this clone: The antigen is undetermined.

Study conclusions and caveats: Accurate prediction of HLA-A and HLA-B alleles (for most subjects) was reportedly achieved from TCR beta sequences.

Germline V lookup: CDR1 GTSNPN, CDR2 SVGIG (reference sequence). The J segment lost 3 bases and the V segment lost 3 bases, leaving 4 bases of the junction unmatched. The CDR3 contains 13 residues. Primers included in the PCR were 60 Vbeta and 13 Jbeta primers. The protocol was immunoSEQ multiplex PCR, while the TCRdb copy is restricted to in-frame clones and leaves out a portion. The table records around 140,000 clones, 70% to 85% of them present only once. The sample consisted of PBMCs. The sequence was collected from a woman aged 60 to 75 in good health and CMV-seropositive. The V gene is TRBV30, the J gene TRBJ2-7, with TRBD2 matching 8 bases. CDR3 sequence: CAWRRTSFYEQYF. CDR3 in DNA: TGTGCCTGGAGAAGGACTAGCTTCTACGAGCAGTACTTC.